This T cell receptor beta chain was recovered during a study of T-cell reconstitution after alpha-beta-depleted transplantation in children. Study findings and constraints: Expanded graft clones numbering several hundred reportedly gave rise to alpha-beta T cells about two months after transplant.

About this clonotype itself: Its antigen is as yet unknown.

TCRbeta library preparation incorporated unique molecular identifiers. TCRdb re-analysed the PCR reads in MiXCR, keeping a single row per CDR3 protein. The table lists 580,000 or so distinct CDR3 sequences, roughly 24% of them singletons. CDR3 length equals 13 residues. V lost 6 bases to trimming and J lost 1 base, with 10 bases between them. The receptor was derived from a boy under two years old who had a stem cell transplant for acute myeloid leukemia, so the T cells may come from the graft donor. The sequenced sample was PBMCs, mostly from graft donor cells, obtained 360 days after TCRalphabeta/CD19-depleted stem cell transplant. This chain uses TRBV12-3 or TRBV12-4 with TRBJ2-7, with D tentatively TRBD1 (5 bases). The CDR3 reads CASSMGRSYEQYF. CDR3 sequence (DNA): TGTGCCAGCAGCATGGGGCGGTCCTACGAGCAGTACTTC.